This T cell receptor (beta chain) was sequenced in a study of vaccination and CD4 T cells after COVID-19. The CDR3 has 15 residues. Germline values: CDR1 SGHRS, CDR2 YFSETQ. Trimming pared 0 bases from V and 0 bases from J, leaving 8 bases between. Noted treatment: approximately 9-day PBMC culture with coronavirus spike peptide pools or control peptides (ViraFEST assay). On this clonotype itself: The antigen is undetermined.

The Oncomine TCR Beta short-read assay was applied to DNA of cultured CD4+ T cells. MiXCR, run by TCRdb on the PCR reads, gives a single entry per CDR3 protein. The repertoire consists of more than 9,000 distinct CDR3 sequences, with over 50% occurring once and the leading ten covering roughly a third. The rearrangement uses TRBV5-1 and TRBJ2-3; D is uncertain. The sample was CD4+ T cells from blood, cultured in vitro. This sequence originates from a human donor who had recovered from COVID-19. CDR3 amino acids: CASSLARISTDTQYF. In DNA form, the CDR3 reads TGCGCCAGCAGCTTGGCCCGGATTAGCACAGATACGCAGTATTTT.